The 2 T cell receptor beta chains in this list originate from one sample, sequenced in a study of blood T cell repertoires in COVID-19. Assay: immunoSEQ multiplex PCR; the TCRdb copy retains only in-frame clones and omits some. The sample consists of 250,000 or so clones, 75% to 85% of them appearing once. Sequences were obtained from peripheral blood. The receptor set was obtained from an older woman with acute or convalescent COVID-19.

The V and J genes are TRBV4-2 and TRBJ2-1, with TRBD2 as a possible D gene (5 bases). CDR1 is LGHNA, CDR2 YNFKEQ, per germline. Trimming removed 4 bases from V and 1 base from J, with 11 bases in between. The CDR3 length is 15 residues. CDR3 in DNA: TGTGCCAGCAGCCCTCTCGGGGAATCCTACAATGAGCAGTTCTTC. Encoded protein: CASSPLGESYNEQFF.

The chain combines TRBV7-2 with TRBJ1-5; possible D gene TRBD1, 5 bases. The V and J ends lost 6 bases and 7 bases respectively, with 16 bases between them. The CDR3 contains 14 residues. Germline CDR1 SGHTA, CDR2 FQGNSA. The CDR3 DNA reads TGTGCCAGCAGTTTGGGGGGGGAGGCCCAGCCCCAGCATTTT. It codes for CASSLGGEAQPQHF. Complete variable domain (other parts from reference TRBV7-2 and TRBJ1-5): GAGVSQSPSNKVTEKGKDVELRCDPISGHTALYWYRQSLGQGLEFLIYFQGNSAPDKSGLPSDRFSAERTGGSVSTLTIQRTQQEDSAVYLCASSLGGEAQPQHFGDGTRLSIL.